The 21 T cell receptor beta chains given below trace back to one sample, sequenced in a study of PD-L1 blockade in urothelial cancer. The table came from immunoSEQ multiplex PCR; TCRdb's copy has only in-frame clones and leaves some out. This table holds around 120,000 clones, about 85% found once. The sequencing here drew on PBMCs, taken around atezolizumab (anti-PD-L1) treatment. The source of these receptors is a man over 45 with urothelial cancer.

The V call is TRBV5-1, the J call TRBJ2-1; D is uncertain. CDR1 SGHRS and CDR2 YFSETQ come from the germline V gene. This CDR3 region has 16 residues. Trimming left V 1 base short and J 5 bases short, with 16 bases between. This CDR3 is CASSLNRELHNNEQFF. Written as DNA, the CDR3 is TGCGCCAGCAGCTTGAATCGCGAACTCCATAACAATGAGCAGTTCTTC.

The chain recombines TRBV30 with TRBJ2-1; TRBD2 agrees at 13 bases. This CDR3 spans 15 amino acids. Trimming removed 3 bases from V and 5 bases from J; junction bases left unmatched: 4. Germline loops: CDR1 GTSNPN, CDR2 SVGIG (reference sequence). This CDR3 is CAWSAGTSGNNEQFF. CDR3 nucleotide sequence: TGTGCCTGGAGCGCTGGGACTAGCGGGAACAATGAGCAGTTCTTC.

The genes are TRBV11-2 and TRBJ1-6; weak D call: TRBD1 (5 bases). The CDR3 is made up of 14 amino acids. Germline CDR1 reads SGHAT; CDR2 reads FQNNGV. Trimming shortened V by 6 bases and J by 7 bases, and 13 bases separated the two germline ends. This chain's CDR3 is CASSTGLGNSPLHF. CDR3 DNA: TGTGCCAGCAGTACGGGACTGGGAAATTCACCCCTCCACTTT.

V is TRBV5-1 and J is TRBJ2-4; D unresolved. From germline, CDR1 is SGHRS and CDR2 YFSETQ. This CDR3 contains 14 residues. V lost 4 bases and J 0 bases, leaving 8 bases between the germline ends. The DNA of the CDR3 is TGCGCCAGCAGCCCCCACTTAGCCAAAAACATTCAGTACTTC. It encodes CASSPHLAKNIQYF.

The chain carries TRBV5-1 and TRBJ2-1; D is perhaps TRBD1 (5 bases). V was shortened by 2 bases and J by 6 bases, with 12 bases between the two germline ends. CDR3 length: 14 amino acids. Germline V gene lookup returns CDR1 SGHRS and CDR2 YFSETQ. In nucleotides, the CDR3 is TGCGCCAGCAGCTTACGGTGGGGCCCCAATGAGCAGTTCTTC. It specifies CASSLRWGPNEQFF. The whole variable domain, remainder taken from reference TRBV5-1 and TRBJ2-1, is KAGVTQTPRYLIKTRGQQVTLSCSPISGHRSVSWYQQTPGQGLQFLFEYFSETQRNKGNFPGRFSGRQFSNSRSEMNVSTLELGDSALYLCASSLRWGPNEQFFGPGTRLTVL.

V and J are TRBV7-9 and TRBJ2-3; 9 positions match TRBD2. V trimming: 5 bases; J trimming: 2 bases; junction bases outside the gene matches: 8. Germline-derived CDR1 and CDR2 are SEHNR and FQNEAQ (reference sequence). This CDR3 is built from 16 residues. The CDR3 DNA reads TGTGCCAGCAGCCCGCGAGCGGGAGGTATCACAGATACGCAGTATTTT. This encodes CASSPRAGGITDTQYF.

The chain employs TRBV9 and TRBJ2-2; TRBD1 aligns across 10 bases. With V trimmed by 4 bases and J by 0 bases, 12 bases remained unmatched. This CDR3 spans 19 amino acids. CDR1 is SGDLS and CDR2 is YYNGEE in the germline V gene. The CDR3 is CASSPRSGTGAPNTGELFF. The CDR3 nucleotides read TGTGCCAGCAGCCCCAGGTCCGGGACAGGGGCCCCGAACACCGGGGAGCTGTTTTTT.

The chain recombines TRBV27 with TRBJ1-5; D gene unclear. Germline CDR1 and CDR2: MNHEY and SMNVEV (reference sequence). The length of the CDR3 is 18 residues. With 6 bases removed from V and 3 bases from J, the gap between germline ends came to 24 bases. Here the CDR3 reads CASSQTPRVGSTNQPQHF. Here the CDR3 DNA reads TGTGCCAGCAGCCAGACCCCTAGGGTGGGGAGTACCAATCAGCCCCAGCATTTT.

V is TRBV11-2 and J is TRBJ2-5, with TRBD2 as a possible D gene (5 bases). V was pared by 5 bases and J by 5 bases, with 12 bases between. This CDR3 comprises 13 residues. Germline V lookup: CDR1 SGHAT, CDR2 FQNNGV. The CDR3 sequence: CASSPGLTETQYF. The CDR3 DNA sequence: TGTGCCAGCAGCCCCGGACTCACCGAGACCCAGTACTTC.

The chain has TRBV11-2 and TRBJ1-3, with TRBD1 as a possible D gene (5 bases). Germline V gene data show CDR1 as SGHAT and CDR2 as FQNNGV. Trimming removed 1 base from V and 5 bases from J, with 15 bases in between. This CDR3 is 16 amino acids long. CDR3 in DNA: TGTGCCAGCAGCTTAGGGCCCTGGGGCAGTAGAAACACCATATATTTT. It codes for CASSLGPWGSRNTIYF.

This chain links TRBV5-6 with TRBJ2-7; perhaps TRBD2 as D (6 bases). The CDR3 runs to 13 residues. V was cut by 1 base and J by 6 bases, with 11 bases left in between. Germline V lookup: CDR1 SGHDT, CDR2 YYEEEE. CDR3 residues: CASSLYYSGEQYF. Written as DNA, the CDR3 is TGTGCCAGCAGCTTGTACTATAGCGGCGAGCAGTACTTC.

V is TRBV28 and J is TRBJ1-6; D is undetermined. Deletions cut 8 bases from V and 0 bases from J, with 11 bases between. The length of the CDR3 is 15 residues. Germline lookup yields CDR1 MDHEN and CDR2 SYDVKM. The CDR3 DNA follows: TGTGCCAGCCTCCTCTCCAGCTCCTATAATTCACCCCTCCACTTT. It specifies CASLLSSSYNSPLHF.

The V and J genes are TRBV28 and TRBJ2-1; 13 bases align to TRBD2. Trimming cost V 5 bases and J 7 bases; bases outside gene matches: 5. CDR3 size: 15 residues. Looked up from germline, CDR1 is MDHEN and CDR2 is SYDVKM. The CDR3 region is CASSPLAGGPNEQFF. The CDR3 nucleotides are TGTGCCAGCAGTCCACTAGCGGGAGGGCCGAATGAGCAGTTCTTC. The variable domain in full, with the rest retrieved from reference TRBV28 and TRBJ2-1, is DVKVTQSSRYLVKRTGEKVFLECVQDMDHENMFWYRQDPGLGLRLIYFSYDVKMKEKGDIPEGYSVSREKKERFSLILESASTNQTSMYLCASSPLAGGPNEQFFGPGTRLTVL.

The V gene is TRBV6-5, the J gene TRBJ2-1, with 8 positions matching TRBD2. The CDR3 is 15 amino acids. Germline V lookup: CDR1 MNHEY, CDR2 SVGAGI. V lost 1 base and J lost 5; bases outside the gene matches: 4. CDR3: CASSYYGRAHNEQFF. The CDR3 coding sequence is TGTGCCAGCAGTTACTACGGGAGGGCCCACAATGAGCAGTTCTTC.

The V and J genes are TRBV29-1 and TRBJ1-1, with a weak D call TRBD1 (5 bases). CDR1 is SQVTM, CDR2 ANQGSEA, per germline. The CDR3 loop spans 12 amino acids. The germline V and J ends were trimmed by 7 bases and 0 bases, with 9 bases remaining between them. The CDR3 spells CSGGQLNTEAFF. In DNA, the CDR3 is TGCAGCGGAGGACAATTGAACACTGAAGCTTTCTTT.

This clone was observed a few times. This sequence joins TRBV6-4 and TRBJ1-1, with 7 bases that match TRBD1. V trimming: 4 bases; J trimming: 4 bases; junction bases outside the gene matches: 3. The CDR3 is made up of 13 amino acids. Looked up from germline, CDR1 is MRHNA and CDR2 is SNTAGT. The CDR3 protein is CASSAEGATEAFF. The CDR3 DNA is TGTGCCAGCAGTGCTGAGGGGGCCACTGAAGCTTTCTTT.

This sequence joins TRBV2 and TRBJ1-5, with D unclear. V dropped 4 bases and J dropped 2 bases, with 9 bases sitting between them. The CDR3 extends over 14 amino acids. From germline, CDR1 is SNHLY and CDR2 FYNNEI. In nucleotides, the CDR3 is TGTGCCAGCAGTGCGGAGGCCGGCAATCAGCCCCAGCATTTT. Amino acid sequence: CASSAEAGNQPQHF.

This chain uses TRBV4-1 with TRBJ1-5; D uncertain. V was shortened by 5 bases and J by 5 bases, with 10 bases between the two germline ends. CDR3 length equals 13 residues. Germline values: CDR1 MGHRA, CDR2 YSYEKL. The CDR3 DNA sequence: TGCGCCAGCAGCGTACTAGCCGATCAGCCCCAGCATTTT. This translates into CASSVLADQPQHF.

The rearrangement uses TRBV28 and TRBJ2-2; unclear D gene. Germline CDR1 MDHEN, CDR2 SYDVKM. The CDR3 covers 13 residues. Between the trimmed V and J ends, which lost 2 bases and 1 base, there was a span of 2 bases. In DNA form, the CDR3 reads TGTGCCAGCAGTTTACGGAACACCGGGGAGCTGTTTTTT. Its translation is CASSLRNTGELFF.

This chain connects TRBV19 to TRBJ2-1; tentative D call: TRBD2 (6 bases). The germline V gene encodes CDR1 LNHDA and CDR2 SQIVND (reference sequence). CDR3 length: 15 residues. Deletions cut 3 bases from V and 0 bases from J, with 9 bases between. CDR3 coding DNA: TGTGCCAGTAGTATCGGGCGGGACTCCTACAATGAGCAGTTCTTC. Residues: CASSIGRDSYNEQFF. Full variable domain (rest looked up from reference TRBV19 and TRBJ2-1): DGGITQSPKYLFRKEGQNVTLSCEQNLNHDAMYWYRQDPGQGLRLIYYSQIVNDFQKGDIAEGYSVSREKKESFPLTVTSAQKNPTAFYLCASSIGRDSYNEQFFGPGTRLTVL.

The rearrangement joins TRBV7-9 to TRBJ1-4, with 8 bases that match TRBD1. V shed 5 bases, J shed 7 bases, and the junction held 9 bases outside the gene matches. The length of the CDR3 is 15 residues. In germline, CDR1 is SEHNR, CDR2 FQNEAQ (reference sequence). The CDR3 region has the DNA TGTGCCAGCAGCCCCCAGACAGGGGTCGGTGAAAAACTGTTTTTT. It codes for CASSPQTGVGEKLFF.